This TCR beta chain derives from a study of blood T cells in healthy people across ages. It was with a sample-barcoded 5' primer and a J-beta primer mix that a second PCR of about 7 to 12 cycles was run. TCRdb reprocessed the 5' RACE reads via MiXCR and lists one record per CDR3 protein. The table lists about 1.6 million distinct CDR3 sequences, almost 35% of them singletons. A word on this clonotype: Antigen: not known. One junction end does not reproduce the germline sequence, and a read error may be involved.

Findings and caveats of the study: Total diversity from one million sequenced T cells was likely underestimated. Unsorted PBMC material precluded a definitive naive versus antigen-experienced comparison.

From germline, CDR1 is LGHDT and CDR2 YNNKEL (reference sequence). The CDR3 sequence is 16 residues long. Material: blood. The origin of this receptor is a woman in her 30s in good health. The chain recombines TRBV3-1 with TRBJ2-1; 12 nucleotides line up with TRBD2. CDR3 bases: TGTGCCAACAGCCAAGGGCTAGCGGGAGGGGGCAATGAGCAGTTCTTC. The encoded protein is CANSQGLAGGGNEQFF.